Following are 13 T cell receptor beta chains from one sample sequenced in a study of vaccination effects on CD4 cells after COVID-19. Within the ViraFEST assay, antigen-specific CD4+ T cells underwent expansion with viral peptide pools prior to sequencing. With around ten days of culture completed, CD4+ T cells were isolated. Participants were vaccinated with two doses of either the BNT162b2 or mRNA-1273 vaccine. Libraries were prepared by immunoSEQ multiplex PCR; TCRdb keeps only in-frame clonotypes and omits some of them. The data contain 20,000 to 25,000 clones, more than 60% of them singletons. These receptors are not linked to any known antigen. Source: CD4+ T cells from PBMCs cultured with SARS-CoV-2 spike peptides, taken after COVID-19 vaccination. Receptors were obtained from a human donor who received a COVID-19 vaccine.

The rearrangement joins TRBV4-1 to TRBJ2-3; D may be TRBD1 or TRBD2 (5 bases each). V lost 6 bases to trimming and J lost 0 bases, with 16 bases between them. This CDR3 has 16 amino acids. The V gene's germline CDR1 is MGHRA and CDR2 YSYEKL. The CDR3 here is CASRGDGYFSTDTQYF. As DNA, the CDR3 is TGCGCCAGCAGGGGGGACGGCTATTTCAGCACAGATACGCAGTATTTT.

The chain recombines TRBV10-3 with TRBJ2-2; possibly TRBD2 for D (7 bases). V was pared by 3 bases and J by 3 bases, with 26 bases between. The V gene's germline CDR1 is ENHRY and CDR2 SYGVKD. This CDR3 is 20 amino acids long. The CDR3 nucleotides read TGTGCCATCAGTGACCCCACGGGGGGCGGCAGACGATCGGACACCGGGGAGCTGTTTTTT. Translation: CAISDPTGGGRRSDTGELFF.

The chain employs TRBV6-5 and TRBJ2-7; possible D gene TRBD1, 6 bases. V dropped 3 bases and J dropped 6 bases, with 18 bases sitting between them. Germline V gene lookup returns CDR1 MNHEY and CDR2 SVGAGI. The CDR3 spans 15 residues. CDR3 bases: TGTGCCAGCAGTTATTATAAGACAGGCAGAGTCGAGCAGTACTTC. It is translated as CASSYYKTGRVEQYF.

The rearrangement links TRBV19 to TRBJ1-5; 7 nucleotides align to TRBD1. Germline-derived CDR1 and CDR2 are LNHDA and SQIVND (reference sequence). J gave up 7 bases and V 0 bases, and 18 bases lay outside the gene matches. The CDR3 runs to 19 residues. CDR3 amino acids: CASSIDTPSVQGWVQPQHF. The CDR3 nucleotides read TGTGCCAGTAGTATAGATACCCCCTCGGTACAGGGGTGGGTACAGCCCCAGCATTTT.

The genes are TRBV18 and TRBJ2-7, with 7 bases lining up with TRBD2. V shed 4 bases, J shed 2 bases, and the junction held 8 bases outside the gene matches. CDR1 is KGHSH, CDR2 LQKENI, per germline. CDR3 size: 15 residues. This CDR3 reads CASSLPGGRTYEQYF. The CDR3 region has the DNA TGTGCCAGCTCACTCCCGGGAGGCCGGACCTACGAGCAGTACTTC.

The chain's CDR3 is CASSQLLESGYTF. CDR3 nucleotide sequence: TGTGCCAGCAGTCAACTGCTGGAATCTGGCTACACCTTC. This chain joins TRBV12-3 or TRBV12-4 and TRBJ1-2; D call uncertain. The CDR3 runs 13 residues. V lost 5 bases to trimming and J lost 7 bases, with 14 bases between them.

This CDR3 reads CASSLRTAFYGYTF. CDR3 nucleotide sequence: TGTGCCAGCAGCCTAAGGACAGCATTCTATGGCTACACCTTC. J is TRBJ1-2 and V is TRBV7-9; maybe TRBD1 (6 bases). Germline assignment: CDR1 SEHNR and CDR2 FQNEAQ (reference sequence). Trimming took 5 bases from V and 4 from J, leaving 14 bases between them. The CDR3 is 14 amino acids.

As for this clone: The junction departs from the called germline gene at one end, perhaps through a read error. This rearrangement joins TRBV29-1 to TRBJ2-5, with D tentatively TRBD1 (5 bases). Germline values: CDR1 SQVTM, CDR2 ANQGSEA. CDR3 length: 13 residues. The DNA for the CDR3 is TGCAGCGTTGAAGGGGGCACACAAGGGACCCAGTACTTC. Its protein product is CSVEGGTQGTQYF.

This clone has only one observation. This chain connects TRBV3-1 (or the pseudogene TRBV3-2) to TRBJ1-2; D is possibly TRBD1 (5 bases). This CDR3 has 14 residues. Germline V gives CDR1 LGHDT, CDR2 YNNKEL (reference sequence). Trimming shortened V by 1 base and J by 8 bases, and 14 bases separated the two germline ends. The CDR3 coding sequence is TGTGCCAGCAGCCAAGTGGGGCAGCCTAGGGGCTACACCTTC. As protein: CASSQVGQPRGYTF.

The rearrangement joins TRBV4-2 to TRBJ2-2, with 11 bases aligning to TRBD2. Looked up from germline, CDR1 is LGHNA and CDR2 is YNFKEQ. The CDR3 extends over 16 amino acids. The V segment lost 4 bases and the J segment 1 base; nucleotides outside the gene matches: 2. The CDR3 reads CASSRGLAGNTGELFF. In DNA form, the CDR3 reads TGTGCCAGCAGCCGCGGACTAGCGGGGAACACCGGGGAGCTGTTTTTT.

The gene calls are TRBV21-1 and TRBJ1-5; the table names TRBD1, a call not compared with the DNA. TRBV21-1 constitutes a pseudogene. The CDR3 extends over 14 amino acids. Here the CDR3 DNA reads TGTGCCAGCAAACAGGTGGGGTTGAATCAGCCCCAGCATTTT. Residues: CASKQVGLNQPQHF.

In nucleotides, the CDR3 is TGTGCCACCTCGGGACAGGGCTCCTACGAGCAGTACTTC. Encoded protein: CATSGQGSYEQYF. V is TRBV10-3 and J is TRBJ2-7, with 9 bases fitting TRBD1. The ends lost 10 bases at V and 0 bases at J; junction bases unmatched: 4. Germline CDR1 is ENHRY and CDR2 is SYGVKD. This CDR3 has 13 amino acids.

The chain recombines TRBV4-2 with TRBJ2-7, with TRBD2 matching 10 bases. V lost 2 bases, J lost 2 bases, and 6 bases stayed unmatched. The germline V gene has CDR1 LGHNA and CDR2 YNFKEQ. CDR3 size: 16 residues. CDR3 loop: CASSQPRTSGPYEQYF. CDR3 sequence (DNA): TGTGCCAGCAGCCAACCCCGGACTAGCGGCCCCTACGAGCAGTACTTC.